The 21 T cell receptor beta chains reported below all come from one sample, sequenced in a study of T cells in Graves' hyperthyroidism and ophthalmopathy. Regions amplified from RNA transcripts were the TCR beta CDR3 regions. The HTBI primer set served for first-round RT-PCR of the TCR CDR3. TCRdb reanalysed the multiplex PCR reads using MiXCR and keeps one entry per CDR3 protein. The data hold some 580,000 distinct CDR3 sequences, with 15% to 20% observed a single time. Sequenced material: blood. The source of these receptors is a woman aged 40 to 50 with Graves' ophthalmopathy.

This clonotype was recorded many times. The V gene is TRBV28, the J gene TRBJ1-4; D gene unclear. Germline V CDR1 and CDR2: MDHEN, SYDVKM. This CDR3 has 12 amino acids. V gave up 2 bases and J gave up 7 bases, with 5 bases separating them. The CDR3 DNA sequence: TGTGCCAGCAGTTTAGGCCGTGAAAAACTGTTTTTT. Amino acid sequence: CASSLGREKLFF.

This clonotype was observed at least ten times. J is TRBJ2-3 and V is TRBV2, with TRBD2 matching 12 bases. CDR1 is SNHLY, CDR2 FYNNEI, per germline. V lost 7 bases to trimming and J lost 5 bases; unmatched junction nucleotides: 16. The CDR3 consists of 18 residues. CDR3 protein: CASTREASGRAGEDTQYF. CDR3 coding DNA: TGTGCCAGCACCCGGGAGGCTAGCGGGAGGGCCGGGGAAGATACGCAGTATTTT.

In its sample, this clonotype was seen a few times. The chain recombines TRBV15 with TRBJ1-1; 7 bases fit TRBD1. After removal of 5 bases from V and 5 bases from J, the junction contained 11 bases not matched to a gene. The CDR3 has 15 residues. The germline gives CDR1 LNHNV, CDR2 YYDKDF (reference sequence). This chain's CDR3 is CATSPPARGGTEAFF. DNA for the CDR3: TGTGCCACCAGCCCGCCCGCCAGGGGGGGGACTGAAGCTTTCTTT.

The chain uses TRBV28 and TRBJ2-7, with TRBD1 identical over 11 bases. Germline V gene lookup returns CDR1 MDHEN and CDR2 SYDVKM. This CDR3 spans 16 amino acids. With V trimmed by 6 bases and J by 2 bases, 9 bases remained unmatched. The CDR3 DNA reads TGTGCCAGCAGCCGTCCCGGGACAGGGGGTACCTACGAGCAGTACTTC. Its translation is CASSRPGTGGTYEQYF.

This chain joins TRBV7-2 and TRBJ1-5, with D possibly matching TRBD1 (5 bases). V shed 5 bases and J shed 6 bases, with 14 bases lying between them. This CDR3 comprises 14 residues. Looked up from germline, CDR1 is SGHTA and CDR2 is FQGNSA. In DNA form, the CDR3 reads TGTGCCAGCAGCCCTTCCAGGGTCAGTCAGCCCCAGCATTTT. This gives the protein CASSPSRVSQPQHF.

There are a few counts of this clonotype. This chain links TRBV12-5 with TRBJ1-6; no clear D. The CDR3 has 15 residues. Germline V gives CDR1 LGHNT, CDR2 FRNRAP. The germline V and J ends were trimmed by 7 bases and 0 bases, with 10 bases remaining between them. DNA for the CDR3: TGTGCTAGTGCCTCCCAGAGCTCCTATAATTCACCCCTCCACTTT. It codes for CASASQSSYNSPLHF.

This sequence joins TRBV28 and TRBJ1-6; D is possibly TRBD1 (5 bases). CDR3 length: 14 residues. Germline assignment: CDR1 MDHEN and CDR2 SYDVKM. V was cut by 6 bases and J by 9 bases, with 15 bases left in between. The CDR3 protein is CASRESRVGSPLHF. In DNA, the CDR3 is TGTGCCAGCAGAGAAAGCAGGGTCGGTTCACCCCTCCACTTT.

The chain links TRBV7-9 to TRBJ2-5; D is possibly TRBD1 (5 bases). The germline V gene encodes CDR1 SEHNR and CDR2 FQNEAQ (reference sequence). V was trimmed by 2 bases and J by 1 base, leaving 11 bases between them. This CDR3 has 15 amino acids. The CDR3 DNA is TGTGCCAGCAGCTTAAGTGGGGCCCTCCAAGAGACCCAGTACTTC. Translation: CASSLSGALQETQYF.

The rearrangement links TRBV5-1 to TRBJ1-1; TRBD1 agrees at 9 bases. The CDR3 spans 13 residues. V shed 4 bases and J 11 bases; nucleotides not matched to a gene: 9. In germline, CDR1 is SGHRS, CDR2 YFSETQ. Here the CDR3 DNA reads TGCGCCAGCAGCCCAACGGACAGGGGACGGGCTTTCTTT. Translated, it gives CASSPTDRGRAFF.

This clonotype appeared a few times. The chain joins TRBV29-1 to TRBJ2-7; 8 nucleotides match TRBD1. Trimming cost V 1 base and J 5 bases; bases outside gene matches: 7. CDR3 length: 14 amino acids. Looked up from germline, CDR1 is SQVTM and CDR2 is ANQGSEA. The CDR3 coding sequence is TGCAGCGTTGAAGGGGCAGGGGGCAGGAACGAGCAGTACTTC. Translated: CSVEGAGGRNEQYF.

The sample holds many counts of this clonotype. The chain is built from TRBV28 and TRBJ2-3, with 9 bases aligning to TRBD2. The germline V gene has CDR1 MDHEN and CDR2 SYDVKM. The J segment lost 0 bases and the V segment lost 6 bases, leaving 10 bases of the junction unmatched. The CDR3 totals 17 residues. The CDR3 here is CASRPWRLAVSTDTQYF. The CDR3 DNA reads TGTGCCAGCAGGCCGTGGCGACTAGCGGTTAGCACAGATACGCAGTATTTT.

This clonotype was observed a single time. J is TRBJ1-2 and V is TRBV7-8; a possible D gene is TRBD1 (5 bases). Deletions cut 5 bases from V and 3 bases from J, with 10 bases between. CDR3 length: 13 amino acids. From germline, CDR1 is SGHVS and CDR2 FQNEAQ. CDR3 coding DNA: TGTGCCAGCAGCAACCCAGGGCACTATGGCTACACCTTC. This codes for CASSNPGHYGYTF.

This clonotype showed up many times. J is TRBJ2-7 and V is TRBV20-1; D remains unclear. The CDR3 is 14 residues long. Per germline, CDR1 DFQATT and CDR2 SNEGSKA (reference sequence). V gave up 3 bases and J gave up 6 bases, with 18 bases separating them. The CDR3 nucleotides read TGCAGTGCTAGGTTGCGTATGGGTGCCGGCGAGCAGTACTTC. The encoded protein is CSARLRMGAGEQYF.

This clonotype was detected ten times or more. The chain couples TRBV30 to TRBJ1-1; D remains unclear. Germline values: CDR1 GTSNPN, CDR2 SVGIG (reference sequence). CDR3 length: 14 amino acids. V gave up 0 bases and J gave up 0 bases, with 8 bases separating them. This chain's CDR3 is CAWSVRLLNTEAFF. The CDR3, as DNA: TGTGCCTGGAGTGTACGACTTCTGAACACTGAAGCTTTCTTT.

The rearrangement links TRBV6-2 or TRBV6-3 to TRBJ2-1, with a weak D call TRBD1 (6 bases). The germline V gene has CDR1 MNHEY and CDR2 SVGEGT. This CDR3 contains 14 residues. The V end lost 7 bases, the J end lost 4 bases, and 14 bases lay between the germline ends. The CDR3 sequence is CASNLRDTYNEQFF. The CDR3 nucleotides read TGTGCCAGCAATCTCCGGGACACTTACAATGAGCAGTTCTTC.

V usage is TRBV19 and J usage is TRBJ2-4, with D perhaps matching TRBD2 (6 bases). The CDR3 has 17 residues. From germline, CDR1 is LNHDA and CDR2 SQIVND (reference sequence). V lost 5 bases to trimming and J lost 2 bases, with 19 bases between them. CDR3 in amino acids: CASSSAGTGVTKNIQYF. The CDR3 region has the DNA TGTGCCAGTAGTTCGGCGGGGACGGGTGTAACCAAAAACATTCAGTACTTC.

V is TRBV2 and J is TRBJ1-2, with D uncertain. CDR1 and CDR2 from the germline V gene are SNHLY and FYNNEI. V lost 4 bases to trimming and J lost 4 bases, with 10 bases between them. The CDR3 extends over 13 amino acids. The CDR3: CASSGRESYGYTF. DNA for the CDR3: TGTGCCAGCAGTGGACGTGAAAGCTATGGCTACACCTTC.

This chain connects TRBV4-1 to TRBJ2-6, with D uncertain. This CDR3 comprises 20 residues. The germline CDR1 and CDR2 sequences are MGHRA and YSYEKL. Trimming took off 0 bases at V and 5 bases at J, with 23 bases between the two ends. CDR3 sequence reads: CASSQEGATVLEWRANVLTF. The CDR3 DNA sequence: TGCGCCAGCAGCCAAGAAGGTGCCACAGTCCTAGAGTGGAGGGCCAACGTCCTGACTTTC.

V and J are TRBV27 and TRBJ1-1; D is undetermined. This CDR3 is built from 11 residues. The V end was cut by 6 bases, the J end by 4 bases, with 6 bases between. Germline V gene lookup returns CDR1 MNHEY and CDR2 SMNVEV (reference sequence). CDR3 amino acids: CASRWFTEAFF. Here the CDR3 DNA reads TGTGCCAGCAGATGGTTCACTGAAGCTTTCTTT.

This clonotype was observed many times. The J gene is TRBJ2-3, the V gene TRBV7-3; maybe TRBD1 (6 bases). This CDR3 spans 14 amino acids. V lost 5 bases to trimming and J lost 0 bases, with 9 bases between them. CDR1 and CDR2 from the germline V gene are SGHTA and FQGTGA. The CDR3 is CASSPGHSTDTQYF. The CDR3 coding sequence is TGTGCCAGCAGCCCGGGACACAGCACAGATACGCAGTATTTT.

There are a few counts of this clonotype. The chain employs TRBV20-1 and TRBJ1-1; D not certain. V lost 0 bases to trimming and J lost 1 base, with 18 bases between them. CDR1 and CDR2 from the germline V gene are DFQATT and SNEGSKA (reference sequence). The CDR3 has 17 residues. The CDR3 sequence is CSARDPGLPSRNTEAFF. CDR3 nucleotide sequence: TGCAGTGCTAGAGATCCCGGGCTGCCGAGCCGGAACACTGAAGCTTTCTTT.